These T cell receptor beta chains were read from a single sample in a study of early T cells in non-severe SARS-CoV-2 infection. TCRdb re-analysed the 5' RACE reads in MiXCR, keeping a single row per CDR3 protein. Among about 39,000 distinct CDR3 sequences listed, roughly 6% were seen once. Sequences were derived from whole blood, sampled at baseline. These receptors all come from an adult who was a healthcare worker with PCR-confirmed SARS-CoV-2 infection or an uninfected control (not recorded which). Both conserved end residues are part of each CDR3. A D gene is named only where the DNA matches it firmly. A row's size may be missing; if present it is once, few, many or a size class.

TGTGCCAGCAGTTTGCGGGGAGCGAACAATGAGCAGTTCTTC CASSLRGANNEQFF many TRBJ2-1 TRBV12-3/TRBV12-4 NA
TGTGCCAGCAGCCCCCGGTTTGGCACGACAGATACGCAGTATTTT CASSPRFGTTDTQYF few TRBJ2-3 TRBV7-3 NA
TGTGCCAGCAGGGCAACTAGCTCCAATGAGCAGTTCTTC CASRATSSNEQFF NA TRBJ2-1 TRBV6-2/TRBV6-3 NA
TGTGCCAGCAGTGACGACCAAGAGACCCAGTACTTC CASSDDQETQYF many TRBJ2-5 TRBV9 NA
TGTGCCAGCAGTTACGTGGGTTCCCAAGAGACCCAGTACTTC CASSYVGSQETQYF many TRBJ2-5 TRBV6-6 NA
TGTGCCAGCAGTGGGGGACAGTTTAACTATGGCTACACCTTC CASSGGQFNYGYTF many TRBJ1-2 TRBV2 TRBD1
TGTGCCAGCAGCCTTTATGACATGGCGAACACTGAAGCTTTCTTT CASSLYDMANTEAFF many TRBJ1-1 TRBV7-6 NA
TGTGCCAGCAGCCATCCTGGACAGTCGTTTAGCTCCTACAATGAGCAGTTCTTC CASSHPGQSFSSYNEQFF few TRBJ2-1 TRBV13 NA
TGCAGTGCGAGCGGGACGGTAGGAGATACGCAGTATTTT CSASGTVGDTQYF many TRBJ2-3 TRBV20-1 TRBD2
TGCAGCGTTCGAGGGGGGGCCTACGAGCAGTACTTC CSVRGGAYEQYF many TRBJ2-7 TRBV29-1 NA
TGTGCCAGCAGTGCGCGGACAGGGGGTCATAGTAGCAATCAGCCCCAGCATTTT CASSARTGGHSSNQPQHF many TRBJ1-5 TRBV6-5 TRBD1
TGTGCCAGCAGATTTTTGACAGCACGAAAAGAGACCCAGTACTTC CASRFLTARKETQYF many TRBJ2-5 TRBV6-5 NA
TGTGCCACCAGTGATTTGGCGGAAGCCTACAATGAGCAGTTCTTC CATSDLAEAYNEQFF few TRBJ2-1 TRBV24-1 NA
TGCAGTGCTAGACCTGCGGGATTAGGGAATGAGCAGTTCTTC CSARPAGLGNEQFF many TRBJ2-1 TRBV20-1 NA
TGTGCCAGCAGTCGCCCCTTGAACAACGCCGGGGAGCTGTTTTTT CASSRPLNNAGELFF few TRBJ2-2 TRBV28 NA
TGTGCCAGCAGCCAAGATCTTAGAAATGAGCAGTTCTTC CASSQDLRNEQFF few TRBJ2-1 TRBV3-1 NA
TGTGCCAGCAGCTGGGGGACAGGATCCTACGAGCAGTACTTC CASSWGTGSYEQYF many TRBJ2-7 TRBV5-6 TRBD1
TGCGCCAGCAGCTTTGCAGGGACTTCCTACGAGCAGTACTTC CASSFAGTSYEQYF many TRBJ2-7 TRBV5-1 NA
TGTGCCAGCAGTTCGACAGGTACCTCCTACGAGCAGTACTTC CASSSTGTSYEQYF many TRBJ2-7 TRBV6-5 NA
TGTGCCAGCTCATCGGGACGCCCCCTTGAAAAACTGTTTTTT CASSSGRPLEKLFF many TRBJ1-4 TRBV18 NA
TGCGCCAGCAGCCAGCAGGGATACGAGCAGTACTTC CASSQQGYEQYF NA TRBJ2-7 TRBV4-1 NA
TGTGCCTGGAGCCTAGCGGGCACAGATACGCAGTATTTT CAWSLAGTDTQYF many TRBJ2-3 TRBV30 TRBD2
TGTGCCAGCTCACCGTCGGGATTCTACGAGCAGTACTTC CASSPSGFYEQYF many TRBJ2-7 TRBV18 NA
TGCGCCAGCAGCTCTAGCGGTCTCCAGCAGTACTTC CASSSSGLQQYF many TRBJ2-7 TRBV5-1 TRBD2
TGTGCCAGCAGCCAATTTAGGATCTGGACTAGCGGATACAATGAGCAGTTCTTC CASSQFRIWTSGYNEQFF many TRBJ2-1 TRBV4-2 TRBD2
TGTGCCAGCAGTCGGGAAGGAGGCGAGCAGTACTTC CASSREGGEQYF many TRBJ2-7 TRBV6-5 NA
TGTGCCATCAGTGTGACAGGGGGCTCTGGAAACACCATATATTTT CAISVTGGSGNTIYF many TRBJ1-3 TRBV10-3 TRBD1
TGCAGCGCCATTACGAGGGCCTCTGGGGCCAACGTCCTGACTTTC CSAITRASGANVLTF many TRBJ2-6 TRBV29-1 NA
TGTGCCAGCCACCACCGGGATACGCAGTATTTT CASHHRDTQYF few TRBJ2-3 TRBV11-2 NA
TGTGCCAGCATGGGGACAGGCGACGGTCAGCCCCAGCATTTT CASMGTGDGQPQHF NA TRBJ1-5 TRBV12-3/TRBV12-4 TRBD1
TGTGCCAGCAGTTATGGGTGGGCGCGGGAGACTGAAGCTTTCTTT CASSYGWARETEAFF many TRBJ1-1 TRBV12-3/TRBV12-4 NA
TGCGCCAGCAGCGACAGGGGGCAGAACACTGAAGCTTTCTTT CASSDRGQNTEAFF few TRBJ1-1 TRBV4-3 TRBD1
TGTGCCAGCAAAACAGGGGTGCTTATCGAGCAGTACTTC CASKTGVLIEQYF many TRBJ2-7 TRBV12-3/TRBV12-4 TRBD1
TGCGCCAGCAGCTCAGTGGACAGGGGCGGCGATGAGCAGTTCTTC CASSSVDRGGDEQFF many TRBJ2-1 TRBV5-1 TRBD1
TGTGCCAGCAGCGTGAGACTGGATACGCAGTATTTT CASSVRLDTQYF many TRBJ2-3 TRBV7-9 NA
TGTGCCAGCAGCTGGCCCAAGACAGGGGGATTAAGGGAGACTGAAGCTTTCTTT CASSWPKTGGLRETEAFF many TRBJ1-1 TRBV5-4 TRBD1
TGTGCCAGCGTCGAGATAGGTACGAAGTACTTC CASVEIGTKYF few TRBJ2-7 TRBV2 NA
TGTGCCAGCAGCCCAACCCGACAGGGGAACATGAACACTGAAGCTTTCTTT CASSPTRQGNMNTEAFF few TRBJ1-1 TRBV7-9 TRBD1
TGTGCCAGCACCCCATCCAGGGGCAGGGGAGAGAACTATGGCTACACCTTC CASTPSRGRGENYGYTF many TRBJ1-2 TRBV7-9 NA
TGCGCCAGCAGCTTATTTAGGGGAGAAAACATTCAGTACTTC CASSLFRGENIQYF NA TRBJ2-4 TRBV5-1 NA
TGTGCCAGCAGCTTAGGAGGGGCCCAAAACATTCAGTACTTC CASSLGGAQNIQYF many TRBJ2-4 TRBV5-4 NA
TGTGCCAGCAGCCAAGTTGGGACAGGGGTCGGCTACACCTTC CASSQVGTGVGYTF many TRBJ1-2 TRBV3-2 NA
TGTGCCAGCAGTTTGCAGGGGACGAACACTGAAGCTTTCTTT CASSLQGTNTEAFF few TRBJ1-1 TRBV12-3/TRBV12-4 NA
TGCGCCAGCAGCCAAACGGGACAGACTAGCAATCAGCCCCAGCATTTT CASSQTGQTSNQPQHF many TRBJ1-5 TRBV4-1 TRBD1
TGTGCCAGCAGCTTAGGAGACAGGATCAATCAGCCCCAGCATTTT CASSLGDRINQPQHF many TRBJ1-5 TRBV7-9 NA
TGTGCCAGCAGTTACAGACCCAACACCGGGGAGCTGTTTTTT CASSYRPNTGELFF many TRBJ2-2 TRBV6-5 NA
TGCGCCAGCAGTCCTGGCGGGAGTGGAGGGAATGAGCAGTTCTTC CASSPGGSGGNEQFF NA TRBJ2-1 TRBV10-1 TRBD2
TGTGCCAGCAGCTTAGGAAAGGAGTCGCGGTTCTTC CASSLGKESRFF many TRBJ2-1 TRBV13 NA
TGTGCCAGTAGTATAATCGGTGAAAAACTGTTTTTT CASSIIGEKLFF many TRBJ1-4 TRBV19 NA